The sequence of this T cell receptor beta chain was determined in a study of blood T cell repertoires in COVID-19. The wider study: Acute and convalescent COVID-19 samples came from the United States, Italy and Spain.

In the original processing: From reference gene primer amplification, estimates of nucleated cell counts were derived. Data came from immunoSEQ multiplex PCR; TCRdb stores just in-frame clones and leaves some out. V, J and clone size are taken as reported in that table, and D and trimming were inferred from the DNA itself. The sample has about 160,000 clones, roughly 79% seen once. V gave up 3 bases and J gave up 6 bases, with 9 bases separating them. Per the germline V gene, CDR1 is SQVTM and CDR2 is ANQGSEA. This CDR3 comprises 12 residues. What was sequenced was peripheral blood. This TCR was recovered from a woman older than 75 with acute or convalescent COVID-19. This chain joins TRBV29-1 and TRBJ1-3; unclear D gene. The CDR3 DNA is TGCAGCGTTGACACGGGTACAAACACCATATATTTT. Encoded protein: CSVDTGTNTIYF.